This T cell receptor beta chain was identified in a study of shared clonotypes between healthy human individuals. Per germline, CDR1 KGHSY and CDR2 FQNENV. The CDR3 has 15 amino acids. V was clipped by 0 bases and J by 0 bases, with 8 bases between them. This clone was seen a single time. Its specificity is not known. The missing conserved phenylalanine or tryptophan at the end of this CDR3 makes a read error likely. The study's findings and limits: The study found roughly 5% of naive CD4 clonotypes shared across several donors.

Assay runs were performed at deep level. The repertoire was sequenced with immunoSEQ multiplex PCR; TCRdb's copy has only in-frame clones and lacks some. The sample yields more than 2 million clones, around 95% seen once. The sequenced sample consisted of naive CD4+ T cells sorted from blood. Subset noted: CD45RA+ positively selected. This sequence originates from a man in his late teens or twenties in good health. The chain links TRBV16 to TRBJ1-1; D gene ambiguous. CDR3 nucleotides: TGTGCCAGCAGCCAATCGACCAGCTTGAACACTGAAGCTTTCCTT. Translated: CASSQSTSLNTEAFL.